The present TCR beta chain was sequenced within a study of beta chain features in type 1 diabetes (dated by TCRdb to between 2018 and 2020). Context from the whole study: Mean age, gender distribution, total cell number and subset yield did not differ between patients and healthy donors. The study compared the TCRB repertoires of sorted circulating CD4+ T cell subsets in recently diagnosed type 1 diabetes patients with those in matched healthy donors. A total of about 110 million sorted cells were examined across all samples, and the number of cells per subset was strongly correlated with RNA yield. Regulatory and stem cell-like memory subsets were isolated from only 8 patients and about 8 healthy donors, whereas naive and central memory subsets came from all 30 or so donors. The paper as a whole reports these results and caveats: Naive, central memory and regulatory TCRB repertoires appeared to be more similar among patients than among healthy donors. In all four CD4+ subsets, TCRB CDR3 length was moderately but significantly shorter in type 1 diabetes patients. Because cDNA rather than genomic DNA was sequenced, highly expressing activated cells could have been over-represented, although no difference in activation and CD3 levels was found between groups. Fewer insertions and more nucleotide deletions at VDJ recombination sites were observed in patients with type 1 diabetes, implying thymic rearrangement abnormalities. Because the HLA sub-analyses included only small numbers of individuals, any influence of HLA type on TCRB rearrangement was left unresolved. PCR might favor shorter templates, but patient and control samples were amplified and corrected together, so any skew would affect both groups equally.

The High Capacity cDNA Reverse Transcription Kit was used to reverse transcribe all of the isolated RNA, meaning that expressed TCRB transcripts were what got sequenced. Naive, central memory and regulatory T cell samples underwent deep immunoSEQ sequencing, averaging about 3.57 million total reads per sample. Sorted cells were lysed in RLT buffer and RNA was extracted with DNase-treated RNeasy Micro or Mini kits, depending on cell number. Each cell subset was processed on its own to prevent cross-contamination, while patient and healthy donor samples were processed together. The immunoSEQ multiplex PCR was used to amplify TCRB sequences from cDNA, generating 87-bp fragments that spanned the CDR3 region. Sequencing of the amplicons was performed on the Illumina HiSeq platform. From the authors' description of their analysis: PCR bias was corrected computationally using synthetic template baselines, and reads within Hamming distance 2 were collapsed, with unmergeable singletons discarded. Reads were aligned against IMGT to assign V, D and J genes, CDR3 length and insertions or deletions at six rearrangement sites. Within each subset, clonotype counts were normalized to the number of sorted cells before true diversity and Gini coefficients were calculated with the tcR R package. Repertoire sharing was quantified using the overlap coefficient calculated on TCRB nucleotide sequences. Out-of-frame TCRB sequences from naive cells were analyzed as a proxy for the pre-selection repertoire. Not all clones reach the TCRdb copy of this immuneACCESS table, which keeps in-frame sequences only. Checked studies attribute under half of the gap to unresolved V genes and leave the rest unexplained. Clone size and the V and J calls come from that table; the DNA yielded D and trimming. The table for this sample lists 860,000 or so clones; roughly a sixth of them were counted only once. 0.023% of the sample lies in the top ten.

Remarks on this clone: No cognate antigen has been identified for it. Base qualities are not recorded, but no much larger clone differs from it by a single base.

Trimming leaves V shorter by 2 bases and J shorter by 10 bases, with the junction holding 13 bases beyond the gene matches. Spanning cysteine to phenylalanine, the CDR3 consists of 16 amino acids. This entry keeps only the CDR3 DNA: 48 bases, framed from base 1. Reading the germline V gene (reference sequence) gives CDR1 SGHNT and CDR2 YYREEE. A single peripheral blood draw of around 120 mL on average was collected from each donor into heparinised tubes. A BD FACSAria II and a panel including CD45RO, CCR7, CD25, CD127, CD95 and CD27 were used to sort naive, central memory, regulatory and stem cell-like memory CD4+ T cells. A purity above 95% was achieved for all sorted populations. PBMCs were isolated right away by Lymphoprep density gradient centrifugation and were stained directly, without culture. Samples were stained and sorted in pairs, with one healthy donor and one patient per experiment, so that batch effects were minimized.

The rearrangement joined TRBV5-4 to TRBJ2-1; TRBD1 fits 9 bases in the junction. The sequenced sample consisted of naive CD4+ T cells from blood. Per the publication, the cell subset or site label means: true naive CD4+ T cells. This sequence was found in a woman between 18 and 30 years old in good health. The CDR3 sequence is CASSFRPTGGDDEQFF. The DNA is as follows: TGTGCCAGCAGCTTTCGTCCTACAGGGGGCGACGACGAGCAGTTCTTC.